Below are 14 T cell receptor beta chains sequenced from a single sample in a study of CD8 T cells in ankylosing spondylitis. General study points: For ankylosing spondylitis blood, a TCR beta motif of about eight highly homologous variants appeared characteristic.

For these receptors, no antigen is known. TCRdb analysed the 5' RACE reads with MiXCR anew, one entry per CDR3 protein. The profile shows around 490,000 distinct CDR3 sequences, under 5.5% of them singletons. The sequencing input was blood, either unsorted or a sorted T cell fraction (not recorded which). These receptors were collected from a male donor with ankylosing spondylitis.

In this sample, this clonotype turned up many times. The rearrangement joins TRBV12-3 or TRBV12-4 to TRBJ2-2; perhaps TRBD1 as D (6 bases). The V gene lost 5 bases and the J gene lost 2 bases, with 18 bases spanning the gap. The CDR3 covers 17 residues. CDR3 nucleotide sequence: TGTGCCAGCAGTAGCGCCGGACAGCCCACAAACACCGGGGAGCTGTTTTTT. It specifies CASSSAGQPTNTGELFF.

This clonotype has at least ten counts. The gene calls are TRBV11-2 and TRBJ2-1; 7 bases are a match to TRBD2. CDR1 is SGHAT and CDR2 is FQNNGV in the germline V gene. There are 15 residues in the CDR3. Germline trimming cut 1 base from V and 3 bases from J; bases unmatched to any gene: 3. The CDR3 region is CASSLGPGGYNEQFF. In DNA form, the CDR3 reads TGTGCCAGCAGCTTAGGTCCGGGAGGCTACAATGAGCAGTTCTTC.

This clonotype appeared many times. V usage is TRBV5-1 and J usage is TRBJ1-1, with a weak D call TRBD1 (5 bases). The CDR3 covers 15 residues. The germline V and J ends were trimmed by 0 bases and 2 bases, with 11 bases remaining between them. CDR1 is SGHRS and CDR2 is YFSETQ in the germline V gene. CDR3 in DNA: TGCGCCAGCAGCTTGGAGGGGAGGGCCAACACTGAAGCTTTCTTT. Amino acids: CASSLEGRANTEAFF.

At least ten counts were recorded for this clonotype. The V and J genes are TRBV7-2 and TRBJ2-7, with TRBD2 identical over 8 bases. CDR1 and CDR2 (germline): SGHTA, FQGNSA. The CDR3 sequence is 16 residues long. The V and J ends lost 2 bases and 2 bases, in that order; junction bases with no gene match: 8. This CDR3 is CASSLSRLASAYEQYF. CDR3 coding DNA: TGTGCCAGCAGCTTATCCCGACTAGCGAGTGCCTACGAGCAGTACTTC.

This clonotype has at least ten counts. V usage is TRBV2 and J usage is TRBJ1-4; a possible D gene is TRBD1 (5 bases). CDR3 length equals 13 residues. Germline V gene data show CDR1 as SNHLY and CDR2 as FYNNEI. With 8 bases removed from V and 7 bases from J, the gap between germline ends came to 14 bases. CDR3 DNA sequence: TGTGCCAGCGCTGGGGGGTCGGGTGAAAAACTGTTTTTT. Amino acids: CASAGGSGEKLFF.

In its sample, this clonotype was seen many times. J is TRBJ2-7 and V is TRBV3-1, with TRBD1 matching over 11 bases. The germline gives CDR1 LGHDT, CDR2 YNNKEL (reference sequence). The CDR3 is 16 amino acids. V was clipped by 2 bases and J by 0 bases; unmatched bases: 3. CDR3 nucleotides: TGTGCCAGCAGCCAATTTGGGACAGGGGGCTCCTACGAGCAGTACTTC. This codes for CASSQFGTGGSYEQYF.

The rearrangement links TRBV20-1 to TRBJ1-2; D remains unclear. Trimming took off 4 bases at V and 3 bases at J, with 3 bases between the two ends. CDR1 and CDR2 from the germline V gene are DFQATT and SNEGSKA (reference sequence). The CDR3 spans 10 residues. The CDR3 here is CSAKYYGYTF. The DNA of the CDR3 is TGCAGTGCTAAGTACTATGGCTACACCTTC.

This clonotype was picked up a small number of times. J is TRBJ2-2 and V is TRBV10-3; TRBD1 aligns across 10 bases. Trimming took 8 bases from V and 2 from J; bases not matched to a gene: 5. This CDR3 has 15 residues. Germline assignment: CDR1 ENHRY and CDR2 SYGVKD. This CDR3 reads CAISGTGVNTGELFF. DNA of the CDR3: TGTGCCATCTCAGGGACAGGGGTCAACACCGGGGAGCTGTTTTTT.

This clonotype was counted at least ten times. CDR3 bases: TGTGCCACGGAGGGGAACACTGAAGCTTTCTTT. Translated: CATEGNTEAFF. This chain links TRBV6-5 with TRBJ1-1; D is ambiguous. CDR1 and CDR2 (germline): MNHEY, SVGAGI. CDR3 length: 11 amino acids. Trimming took 10 bases from V and 1 from J, leaving 7 bases between them.

This clonotype has ten or more counts. V is TRBV4-1 and J is TRBJ1-1; 10 positions agree with TRBD1. V gave up 5 bases and J gave up 9 bases; unmatched junction bases: 3. The germline gives CDR1 MGHRA, CDR2 YSYEKL. The CDR3 length is 12 residues. CDR3 amino acids: CASSGGQGKAFF. CDR3 nucleotide sequence: TGCGCCAGCAGCGGGGGACAGGGGAAAGCTTTCTTT.

This clonotype has a count of ten or more. The gene calls are TRBV29-1 and TRBJ2-2, with D unresolved. Germline values: CDR1 SQVTM, CDR2 ANQGSEA. V dropped 7 bases and J dropped 2 bases, with 14 bases sitting between them. The CDR3 length is 14 residues. CDR3 sequence (DNA): TGCAGCGCCCCGCAGGATCTTAACACCGGGGAGCTGTTTTTT. Protein sequence: CSAPQDLNTGELFF.

This clonotype was recorded at least ten times. The chain has TRBV28 and TRBJ2-2; D uncertain. Germline V gene sequence: CDR1 MDHEN, CDR2 SYDVKM. Trimming removed 7 bases at V and 5 bases at J, with 11 bases between. The CDR3 contains 13 residues. CDR3 in DNA: TGTGCCAGCACTGGGCTGAGGACCGGGGAGCTGTTTTTT. This sequence encodes CASTGLRTGELFF.

The sample holds a few counts of this clonotype. The chain carries TRBV6-1 and TRBJ1-1; possibly TRBD1 for D (6 bases). Trimming took off 7 bases at V and 4 bases at J, with 16 bases between the two ends. The length of the CDR3 is 14 residues. CDR1 and CDR2 (germline): MNHNS, SASEGT. The DNA for the CDR3 is TGTGCCAGCAAAGTACAGGGTTCAGGCACTGAAGCTTTCTTT. It codes for CASKVQGSGTEAFF.

This clonotype was seen ten or more times. The chain carries TRBV5-1 and TRBJ1-4; D is ambiguous. Deletions cut 1 base from V and 0 bases from J, with 10 bases between. CDR1 and CDR2 (germline): SGHRS, YFSETQ. This CDR3 spans 16 amino acids. CDR3 DNA sequence: TGCGCCAGCAGCTTGTATCGGCCAGCAACTAATGAAAAACTGTTTTTT. Translated: CASSLYRPATNEKLFF.